This TCR beta chain was documented in a study of beta chain features in type 1 diabetes. Comment on this clone: Its antigen is unidentified.

Study-level results: Type 1 diabetes patients had moderately but significantly shorter TCRB CDR3s in all four CD4+ subsets.

Reverse transcription of all isolated RNA meant that expressed TCRB transcripts were sequenced. Measured with immunoSEQ multiplex PCR; TCRdb has only the in-frame clones, and not every one. The table has 240,000 or so clones, roughly 22% seen once. V lost 0 bases and J lost 5; bases outside the gene matches: 6. CDR1 KGHSH and CDR2 LQKENI come from the germline V gene. CDR3 size: 16 residues. The source is a woman aged 40 to 50 with type 1 diabetes. Sample: naive CD4+ T cells from blood. J is TRBJ1-1 and V is TRBV18; 10 positions match TRBD1. CDR3 region: CASSPPVGTGVTEAFF. CDR3 in DNA: TGTGCCAGCTCACCACCTGTAGGGACAGGGGTAACTGAAGCTTTCTTT.